This T cell receptor (beta chain) was obtained from a study of monozygotic twins with inflammatory bowel disease. Reprocessing the 5' RACE reads, TCRdb reports a single entry for every CDR3 protein and omits DNA. The sample features nearly 450,000 distinct CDR3 sequences, with approximately 2.4% in its top ten. This clonotype originated in a human donor with ulcerative colitis or Crohn's disease, or a healthy co-twin of an affected twin (not recorded which). Sequences were obtained from blood.

The CDR3 sequence is CASSQDTAAGNEKLFF. The chain has TRBV3-1 and TRBJ1-4. This CDR3 contains 16 residues. CDR1 is LGHDT, CDR2 YNNKEL, per germline (reference sequence).